A single sample is the source of the 11 T cell receptor beta chains below, sequenced in a study of blood T cell repertoires in COVID-19. Libraries were prepared by immunoSEQ multiplex PCR; TCRdb keeps only in-frame clonotypes and omits some of them. This sample has 250,000 or so clones, with 84% found just once. Sequenced input: peripheral blood. The receptors were sampled from a man aged 50 or older with acute or convalescent COVID-19.

The rearrangement joins TRBV5-1 to TRBJ2-3, with 16 bases identical to TRBD2. Germline V CDR1 and CDR2: SGHRS, YFSETQ. The junction had 3 bases not matched to a gene; V was cut back by 1 base and J by 1 base. This CDR3 contains 18 residues. In DNA, the CDR3 is TGCGCCAGCAGCTTGTCCGGGACTAGCGGGAGGGGCACAGATACGCAGTATTTT. Translated, it gives CASSLSGTSGRGTDTQYF.

The chain carries TRBV27 and TRBJ2-3, with a possible D match to TRBD2 (6 bases). This CDR3 has 13 residues. CDR1 is MNHEY and CDR2 is SMNVEV in the germline V gene (reference sequence). Trimming removed 1 base at V and 9 bases at J, with 11 bases between. For the CDR3, the DNA is TGTGCCAGCAGTTTATATTGGAGGGAAACGCAGTATTTT. Protein product: CASSLYWRETQYF.

V gene TRBV2 combines with J gene TRBJ2-2; 9 nucleotides align to TRBD1. The CDR3 is 14 residues long. CDR1 and CDR2 from the germline V gene are SNHLY and FYNNEI. V lost 6 bases, J lost 7 bases, and 6 bases stayed unmatched. CDR3 region: CASRGQGSGGELFF. For the CDR3, the DNA is TGTGCCAGCAGGGGACAGGGAAGTGGCGGGGAGCTGTTTTTT.

V gene TRBV19 combines with J gene TRBJ1-1; tentative D call: TRBD1 (6 bases). Germline CDR1 is LNHDA and CDR2 is SQIVND (reference sequence). The V and J ends lost 7 bases and 11 bases respectively, with 17 bases between them. The CDR3 loop spans 12 amino acids. In nucleotides, the CDR3 is TGTGCCAGTACCCCCTTAACAGGGTGGGCTTTCTTT. Amino acids: CASTPLTGWAFF. The entire variable domain, with the rest obtained from reference TRBV19 and TRBJ1-1, is as follows: DGGITQSPKYLFRKEGQNVTLSCEQNLNHDAMYWYRQDPGQGLRLIYYSQIVNDFQKGDIAEGYSVSREKKESFPLTVTSAQKNPTAFYLCASTPLTGWAFFGQGTRLTVV.

This clone was seen more than once but under ten times. V is TRBV15 and J is TRBJ1-6; D is unclear. The CDR3 contains 19 residues. The germline V gene encodes CDR1 LNHNV and CDR2 YYDKDF (reference sequence). Trimming left V 0 bases short and J 0 bases short, with 15 bases between. The CDR3 nucleotides are TGTGCCACCAGCAGAGATTGGGTCCCTGGGAGCTCCTATAATTCACCCCTCCACTTT. Its protein product is CATSRDWVPGSSYNSPLHF.

The rearrangement links TRBV11-3 to TRBJ2-7; TRBD2 agrees at 9 bases. The ends lost 5 bases at V and 0 bases at J; junction bases unmatched: 8. CDR3 length: 16 residues. Germline loops: CDR1 SGHNT, CDR2 YENEEA. The CDR3 bases are TGTGCCAGCAGCGCACGACTAGCGGATAGCTCCTACGAGCAGTACTTC. Amino acids: CASSARLADSSYEQYF.

This clone appeared once. The chain carries TRBV7-3 and TRBJ2-1, with 9 bases matching TRBD2. Germline-derived CDR1 and CDR2 are SGHTA and FQGTGA. The V segment lost 4 bases and the J segment 6 bases; nucleotides outside the gene matches: 7. This CDR3 has 15 residues. CDR3 sequence: CASSSTGTSTNEQFF. The CDR3 DNA reads TGTGCCAGCAGCTCCACCGGGACTAGCACCAATGAGCAGTTCTTC.

The chain joins TRBV28 to TRBJ2-7; 10 nucleotides agree with TRBD1. The CDR3 has 14 amino acids. Germline CDR1 reads MDHEN; CDR2 reads SYDVKM. Unmatched junction bases numbered 7, after V lost 6 bases and J lost 5 bases. The chain's CDR3 is CASRRQGAPHEQYF. The CDR3 bases are TGTGCCAGCAGGCGACAGGGGGCGCCCCACGAGCAGTACTTC.

In this sample, this clone turned up once. This chain uses TRBV18 with TRBJ1-2, with 7 nucleotides matching TRBD1. The CDR3 extends over 17 amino acids. With 5 bases clipped from V and 4 bases from J, the junction kept 16 bases outside the gene matches. Germline CDR1 reads KGHSH; CDR2 reads LQKENI. The CDR3 spells CASSSPRDSALIYGYTF. CDR3 in DNA: TGTGCCAGCTCATCCCCACGGGACAGCGCTCTTATCTATGGCTACACCTTC.

V usage is TRBV4-1 and J usage is TRBJ2-1; D may be TRBD2 (6 bases). Between the trimmed V and J ends, which lost 4 bases and 8 bases, there was a span of 12 bases. The CDR3 loop spans 13 amino acids. CDR1 is MGHRA, CDR2 YSYEKL, per germline. Here the CDR3 DNA reads TGCGCCAGCAGCCCTGTCCCGGGGGATGAGCAGTTCTTC. Amino acid sequence: CASSPVPGDEQFF.

In its sample, this clone was seen a few times. V is TRBV12-3 or TRBV12-4 and J is TRBJ1-2; 10 bases map to TRBD1. V was pared by 8 bases and J by 3 bases, with 3 bases of the junction left unmatched. The CDR3 is 13 residues long. The CDR3, as DNA: TGTGCCAGCGGACAGGGGGGGCACTATGGCTACACCTTC. It is translated as CASGQGGHYGYTF.